Here is one TCR beta chain with its context. Some clones are missing from TCRdb's copy, which holds only in-frame ones; the method was immunoSEQ multiplex PCR. Here the sample spans about 290,000 clones, around 90% being singletons. Everyone who took part was roughly 18 to 89 years old, and they came from 24 US areas. Among Cohort 3 donors, those recovered had two negative PCRs, clearance, or symptom resolution. The data derive from a study of blood T cell repertoires in COVID-19. The CDR3 is 13 residues long. Per germline, CDR1 LGHNA and CDR2 YSLEER. V dropped 0 bases and J dropped 8 bases, with 8 bases sitting between them.

The J gene is TRBJ2-1, the V gene TRBV4-3; a possible D gene is TRBD2 (6 bases). Specimen: PBMCs or T cells enriched from blood (not recorded which). This clonotype was obtained from a woman in her forties who had recovered from COVID-19. Here the CDR3 DNA reads TGCGCCAGCAGCCAAGAGGGGGAGGATGAGCAGTTCTTC. Its translation is CASSQEGEDEQFF.